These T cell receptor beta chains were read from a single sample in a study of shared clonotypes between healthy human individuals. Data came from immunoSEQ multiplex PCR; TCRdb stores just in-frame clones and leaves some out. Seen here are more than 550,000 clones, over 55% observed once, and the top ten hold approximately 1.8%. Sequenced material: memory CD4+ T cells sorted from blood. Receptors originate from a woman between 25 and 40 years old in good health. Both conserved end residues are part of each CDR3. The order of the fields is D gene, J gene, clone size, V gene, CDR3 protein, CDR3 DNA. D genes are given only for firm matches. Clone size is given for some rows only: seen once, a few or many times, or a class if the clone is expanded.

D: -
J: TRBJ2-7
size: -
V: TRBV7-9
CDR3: CASSGTYEQYF
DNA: TGTGCCAGCAGCGGGACCTACGAGCAGTACTTC

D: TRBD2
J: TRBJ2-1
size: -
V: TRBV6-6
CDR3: CASSYSQGLMNEQFF
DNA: TGTGCCAGCAGTTACTCCCAGGGACTAATGAATGAGCAGTTCTTC

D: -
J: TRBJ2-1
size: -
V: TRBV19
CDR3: CASSTRGSDNSYNEQFF
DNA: TGTGCCAGTAGTACCCGGGGCAGCGACAACTCCTACAATGAGCAGTTCTTC

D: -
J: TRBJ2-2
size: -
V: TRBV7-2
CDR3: CASSPPVTNTGELFF
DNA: TGTGCCAGCAGCCCCCCTGTTACGAACACCGGGGAGCTGTTTTTT

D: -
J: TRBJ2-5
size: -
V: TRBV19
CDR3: CASSIGGQGETQYF
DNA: TGTGCCAGTAGTATAGGAGGGCAGGGAGAGACCCAGTACTTC

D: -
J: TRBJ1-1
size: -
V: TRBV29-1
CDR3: CSVDRRVSLGAEAFF
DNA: TGCAGCGTTGACAGGCGGGTGTCCCTGGGGGCTGAAGCTTTCTTT

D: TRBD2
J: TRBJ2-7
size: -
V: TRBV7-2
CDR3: CASSPRQAPRLAGDEQYF
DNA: TGTGCCAGCAGCCCCCGACAGGCGCCTAGACTAGCGGGAGACGAGCAGTACTTC

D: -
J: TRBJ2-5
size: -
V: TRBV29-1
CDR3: CSVGTSEETQYF
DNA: TGCAGCGTCGGAACCTCGGAAGAGACCCAGTACTTC

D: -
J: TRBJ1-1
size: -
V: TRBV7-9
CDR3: CASSLTGNTEAFF
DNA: TGTGCCAGCAGCTTAACGGGGAACACTGAAGCTTTCTTT

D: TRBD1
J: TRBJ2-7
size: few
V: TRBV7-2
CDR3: CASSPRGTGKNEQYF
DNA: TGTGCCAGCAGCCCGAGGGGGACAGGGAAGAACGAGCAGTACTTC

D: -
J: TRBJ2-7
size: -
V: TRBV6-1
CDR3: CASTPVGVSYEQYF
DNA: TGTGCCAGCACCCCGGTGGGGGTTTCCTACGAGCAGTACTTC

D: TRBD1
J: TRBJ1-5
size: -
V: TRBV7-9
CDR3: CASSLARGDQPQHF
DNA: TGTGCCAGCAGCTTAGCCAGGGGGGATCAGCCCCAGCATTTT

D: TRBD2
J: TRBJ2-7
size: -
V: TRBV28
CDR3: CASRPGTSGPPGHEQYF
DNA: TGTGCCAGCCGCCCCGGGACTAGCGGTCCCCCGGGGCACGAGCAGTACTTC

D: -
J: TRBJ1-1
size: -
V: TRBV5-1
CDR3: CASSAVLDKNTEAFF
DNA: TGCGCCAGCAGCGCCGTTTTAGACAAGAACACTGAAGCTTTCTTT